This T cell receptor beta chain stems from a study of cytomegalovirus exposure and HLA in healthy donors. In the PCR, 60 Vbeta and 13 Jbeta primers were used. The protocol was immunoSEQ multiplex PCR, while the TCRdb copy is restricted to in-frame clones and leaves out a portion. This table lists 110,000 to 150,000 clones. This CDR3 is built from 15 residues. Trimming cost V 6 bases and J 6 bases; bases outside gene matches: 8. In germline, CDR1 is MNHEY, CDR2 SVGAGI. The TCR was taken from a woman aged 18-30 years in good health and CMV-seronegative. The sequenced sample was PBMCs. The chain links TRBV6-5 to TRBJ2-2, with 9 bases that match TRBD2. The CDR3 DNA reads as TGTGCCAGCAGAATCCTAGCGGGATCCTCCGGGGAGCTGTTTTTT. It encodes CASRILAGSSGELFF.